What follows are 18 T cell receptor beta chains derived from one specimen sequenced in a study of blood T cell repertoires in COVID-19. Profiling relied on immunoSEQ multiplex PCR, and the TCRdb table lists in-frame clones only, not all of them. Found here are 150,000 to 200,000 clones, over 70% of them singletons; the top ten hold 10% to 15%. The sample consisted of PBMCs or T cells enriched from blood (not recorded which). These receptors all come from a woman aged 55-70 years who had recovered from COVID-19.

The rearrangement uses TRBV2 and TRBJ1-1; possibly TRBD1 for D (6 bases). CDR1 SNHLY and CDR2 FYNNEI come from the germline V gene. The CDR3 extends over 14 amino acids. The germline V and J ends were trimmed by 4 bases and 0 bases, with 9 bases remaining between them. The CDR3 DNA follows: TGTGCCAGCAGTGTTGAGGGGGTGAACACTGAAGCTTTCTTT. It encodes CASSVEGVNTEAFF.

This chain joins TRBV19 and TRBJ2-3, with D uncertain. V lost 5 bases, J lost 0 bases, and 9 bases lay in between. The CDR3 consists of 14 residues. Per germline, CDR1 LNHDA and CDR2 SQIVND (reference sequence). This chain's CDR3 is CASSPRPSTDTQYF. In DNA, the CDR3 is TGTGCCAGTAGTCCCAGGCCTAGCACAGATACGCAGTATTTT.

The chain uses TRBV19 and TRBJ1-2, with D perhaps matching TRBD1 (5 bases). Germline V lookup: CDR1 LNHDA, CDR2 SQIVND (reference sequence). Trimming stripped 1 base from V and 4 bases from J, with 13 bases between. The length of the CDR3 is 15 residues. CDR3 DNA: TGTGCCAGTAGTATAGCTCCCGGGGGACCCTATGGCTACACCTTC. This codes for CASSIAPGGPYGYTF.

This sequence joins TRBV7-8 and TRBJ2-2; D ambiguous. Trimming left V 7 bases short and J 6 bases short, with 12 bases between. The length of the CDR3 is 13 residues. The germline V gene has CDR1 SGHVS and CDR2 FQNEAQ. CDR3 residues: CASTYYGAGELFF. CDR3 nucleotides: TGTGCCAGCACCTACTACGGAGCCGGGGAGCTGTTTTTT.

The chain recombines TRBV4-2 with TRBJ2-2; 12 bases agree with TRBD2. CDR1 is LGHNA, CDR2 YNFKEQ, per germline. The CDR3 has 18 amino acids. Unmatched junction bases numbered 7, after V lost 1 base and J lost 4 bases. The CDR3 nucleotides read TGTGCCAGCAGCCAAGGGCTAGCGGGAGGGCTGGGCACCGGGGAGCTGTTTTTT. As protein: CASSQGLAGGLGTGELFF.

In nucleotides, the CDR3 is TGTGCCAGCAGCGTATCGTCGCTAGCGGGGGGGCTAGGCGGGGAGCTGTTTTTT. This gives the protein CASSVSSLAGGLGGELFF. J is TRBJ2-2 and V is TRBV9, with 12 bases aligning to TRBD2. Germline CDR1 and CDR2: SGDLS and YYNGEE. The CDR3 is 18 residues long. J was trimmed by 7 bases and V by 1 base; bases with no gene match: 11. Full variable domain (missing parts from reference TRBV9 and TRBJ2-2): DSGVTQTPKHLITATGQRVTLRCSPRSGDLSVYWYQQSLDQGLQFLIQYYNGEERAKGNILERFSAQQFPDLHSELNLSSLELGDSALYFCASSVSSLAGGLGGELFFGEGSRLTVL.

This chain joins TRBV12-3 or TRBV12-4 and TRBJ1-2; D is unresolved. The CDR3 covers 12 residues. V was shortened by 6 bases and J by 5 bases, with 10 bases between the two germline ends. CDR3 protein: CASRQNQYGYTF. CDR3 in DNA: TGTGCCAGCAGACAAAATCAATATGGCTACACCTTC.

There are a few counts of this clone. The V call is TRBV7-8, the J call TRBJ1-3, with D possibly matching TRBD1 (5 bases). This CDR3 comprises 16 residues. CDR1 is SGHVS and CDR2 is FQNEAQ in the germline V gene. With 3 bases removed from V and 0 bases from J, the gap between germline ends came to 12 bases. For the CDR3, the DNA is TGTGCCAGCAGCTTTTCGGACACCCGCTCTGGAAACACCATATATTTT. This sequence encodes CASSFSDTRSGNTIYF.

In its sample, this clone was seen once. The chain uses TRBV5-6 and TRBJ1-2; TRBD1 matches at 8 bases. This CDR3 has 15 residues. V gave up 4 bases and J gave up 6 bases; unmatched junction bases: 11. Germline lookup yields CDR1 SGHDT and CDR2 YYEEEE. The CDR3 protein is CASSLGQVLGDGYTF. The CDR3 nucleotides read TGTGCCAGCAGCCTGGGACAGGTTCTCGGGGATGGCTACACCTTC.

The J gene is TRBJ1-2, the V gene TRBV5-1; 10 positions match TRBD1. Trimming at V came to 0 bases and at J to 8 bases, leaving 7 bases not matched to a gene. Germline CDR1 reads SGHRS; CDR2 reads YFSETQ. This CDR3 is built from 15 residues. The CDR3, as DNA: TGCGCCAGCAGCTTGGGCCGGGGGACAGGGGACGGCTACACCTTC. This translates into CASSLGRGTGDGYTF.

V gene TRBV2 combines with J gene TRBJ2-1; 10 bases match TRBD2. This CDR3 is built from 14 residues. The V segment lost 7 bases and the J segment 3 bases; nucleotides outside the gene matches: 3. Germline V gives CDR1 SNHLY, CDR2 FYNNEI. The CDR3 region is CASTTSGLYNEQFF. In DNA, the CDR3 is TGTGCCAGCACGACTAGCGGGCTCTACAATGAGCAGTTCTTC.

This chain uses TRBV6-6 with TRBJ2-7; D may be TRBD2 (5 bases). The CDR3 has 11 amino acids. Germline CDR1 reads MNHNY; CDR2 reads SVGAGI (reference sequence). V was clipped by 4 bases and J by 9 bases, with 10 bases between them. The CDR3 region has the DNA TGTGCCAGCAGTTTAGAGGGAAGGCAGTACTTC. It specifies CASSLEGRQYF.

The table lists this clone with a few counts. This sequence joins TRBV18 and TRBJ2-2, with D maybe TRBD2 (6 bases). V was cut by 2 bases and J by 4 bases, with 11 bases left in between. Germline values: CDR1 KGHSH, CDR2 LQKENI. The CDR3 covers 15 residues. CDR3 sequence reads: CASSPIGGSTGELFF. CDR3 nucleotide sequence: TGTGCCAGCTCACCAATCGGAGGGAGCACCGGGGAGCTGTTTTTT.

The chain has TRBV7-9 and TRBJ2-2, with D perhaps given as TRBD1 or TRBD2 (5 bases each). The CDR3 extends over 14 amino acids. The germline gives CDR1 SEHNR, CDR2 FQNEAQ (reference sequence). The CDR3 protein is CASVGAKFTGELFF. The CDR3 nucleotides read TGTGCTAGCGTAGGGGCCAAATTCACCGGGGAGCTGTTTTTT.

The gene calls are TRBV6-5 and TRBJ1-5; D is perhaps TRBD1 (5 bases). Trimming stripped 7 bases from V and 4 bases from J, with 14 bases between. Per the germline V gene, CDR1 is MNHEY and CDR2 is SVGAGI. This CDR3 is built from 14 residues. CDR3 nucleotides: TGTGCCAGCAAATTAGACAGTGTGAATCAGCCCCAGCATTTT. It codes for CASKLDSVNQPQHF.

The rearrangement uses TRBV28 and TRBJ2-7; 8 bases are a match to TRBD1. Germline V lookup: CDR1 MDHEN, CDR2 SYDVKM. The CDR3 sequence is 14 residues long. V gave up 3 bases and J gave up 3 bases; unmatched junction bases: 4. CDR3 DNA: TGTGCCAGCAGTTTGACAGGGGTAGTCTACGAGCAGTACTTC. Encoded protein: CASSLTGVVYEQYF.

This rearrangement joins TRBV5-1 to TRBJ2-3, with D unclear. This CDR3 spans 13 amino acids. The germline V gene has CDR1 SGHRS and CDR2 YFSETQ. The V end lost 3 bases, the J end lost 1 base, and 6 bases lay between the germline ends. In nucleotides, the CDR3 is TGCGCCAGCAGCTCCGAGCGCACAGATACGCAGTATTTT. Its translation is CASSSERTDTQYF.

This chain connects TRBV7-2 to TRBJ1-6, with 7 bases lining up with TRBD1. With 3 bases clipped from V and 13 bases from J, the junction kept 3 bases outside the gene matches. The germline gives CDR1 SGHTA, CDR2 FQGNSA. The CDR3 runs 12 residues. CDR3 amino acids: CASSFPTGPLHF. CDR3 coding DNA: TGTGCCAGCAGCTTCCCGACAGGGCCCCTCCACTTT.